A selection of T cell receptor beta chains follows, all from one sample in a study of shared clonotypes between healthy human individuals. Only in-frame clones appear in the TCRdb table, and some are missing; sequencing was by immunoSEQ multiplex PCR. The table shows about 980,000 clones, with less than 85% occurring only once. The sequencing input was memory CD4+ T cells sorted from blood. The origin of the receptors is a man between 18 and 29 years old in good health. The CDR3 runs from the conserved cysteine through the conserved F or W. A D gene is named only where the DNA matches it firmly. Clone size is stated in some rows and not others, as once, few, many or a class when expanded.

v_gene	abundance	d_gene	j_gene	CDR3nt	CDR3aa
TRBV7-9	-	-	TRBJ1-1	TGTGCCAGCAGCTTAGCCTGGAACACTGAAGCTTTCTTT	CASSLAWNTEAFF
TRBV4-1	once	-	TRBJ2-1	TGCGCCAGCAGCCAAGATGAGGTTTGGGGGGCCTCCTACAATGAGCAGTTCTTC	CASSQDEVWGASYNEQFF
TRBV5-8	-	-	TRBJ2-4	TGTGCCAGCAGCTTATCGGGTCAGAAAAACATTCAGTACTTC	CASSLSGQKNIQYF
TRBV29-1	-	-	TRBJ1-2	TGCAGCGTTGATCCAGGGCAAGGGGTGGGATATGGCTACACCTTC	CSVDPGQGVGYGYTF
TRBV4-3	few	-	TRBJ1-6	TGCGCCAGCAGCCACGAAAACACAGGGTCTTATAATTCACCCCTCCACTTT	CASSHENTGSYNSPLHF
TRBV30	few	-	TRBJ1-1	TGTGCCTGGAATACAGGGTGGGGCACTGAAGCTTTCTTT	CAWNTGWGTEAFF
TRBV5-1	few	-	TRBJ1-4	TGCGCCAGCAGTTCGGGACCGGAGGAAAAACTGTTTTTT	CASSSGPEEKLFF
TRBV5-1	-	TRBD2	TRBJ2-7	TGCGCCAGCAGCCTGGCTAGCGGGGGATACTACGAGCAGTACTTC	CASSLASGGYYEQYF
TRBV7-8	-	TRBD2	TRBJ2-3	TGTGCCAGCAGCATCCTTGCGGGGGGAACTACTAGCACAGATACGCAGTATTTT	CASSILAGGTTSTDTQYF
TRBV12-5	-	-	TRBJ2-1	TGTGCTAGTGGTCCCCCGGGGTTAAGCGGTACCTACAATGAGCAGTTCTTC	CASGPPGLSGTYNEQFF
TRBV5-4	-	-	TRBJ1-1	TGTGCCAGCAGGGCCGGGGAGCTGAATGGCCTTGTGAACACTGAAGCTTTCTTT	CASRAGELNGLVNTEAFF
TRBV6-1	once	TRBD1	TRBJ1-2	TGTGCCAGCAGTGTCCAGGGGGCCTATGGCTACACCTTC	CASSVQGAYGYTF
TRBV5-1	-	-	TRBJ1-1	TGCGCCAGCAGCTCCAGGTCAGGGCCCGGGGAAGCTTTCTTT	CASSSRSGPGEAFF
TRBV28	-	-	TRBJ2-7	TGTGCCAGCAGTCAAGTGGACAGCTATAACTCCTACGAGCAGTACTTC	CASSQVDSYNSYEQYF
TRBV2	-	-	TRBJ1-1	TGTGCCAGCCTGACCGACACCATGAACACTGAAGCTTTCTTT	CASLTDTMNTEAFF
TRBV11-3	-	-	TRBJ2-1	TGTGCCAGCAGCTTAAATCCTGCGGCATACAATGAGCAGTTCTTC	CASSLNPAAYNEQFF
TRBV27	-	TRBD2	TRBJ2-5	TGTGCCAGCATCAGGCTAGCGGGAGGCCAAGAGACCCAGTACTTC	CASIRLAGGQETQYF
TRBV23-1	-	-	TRBJ2-7	TGCGCCAGCCTTAGGACTTCTACCTACGAGCAGTACTTC	CASLRTSTYEQYF
TRBV9	-	-	TRBJ2-7	TGTGCCAGCACACCAGACATCGCGGGATACGAGCAGTACTTC	CASTPDIAGYEQYF
TRBV5-8	-	TRBD1	TRBJ2-7	TGTGCCAGCAGCTTGGGGGGACAGGGCTTTTCCAACGAGCAGTACTTC	CASSLGGQGFSNEQYF
TRBV11-2	-	-	TRBJ2-1	TGTGCCAGCAGCATTAAGGGCCTGGGTGAGCAGTTCTTC	CASSIKGLGEQFF
TRBV5-6	-	-	TRBJ2-3	TGTGCCAGCAGCTTGGAGGGGCTCAACACAGATACGCAGTATTTT	CASSLEGLNTDTQYF